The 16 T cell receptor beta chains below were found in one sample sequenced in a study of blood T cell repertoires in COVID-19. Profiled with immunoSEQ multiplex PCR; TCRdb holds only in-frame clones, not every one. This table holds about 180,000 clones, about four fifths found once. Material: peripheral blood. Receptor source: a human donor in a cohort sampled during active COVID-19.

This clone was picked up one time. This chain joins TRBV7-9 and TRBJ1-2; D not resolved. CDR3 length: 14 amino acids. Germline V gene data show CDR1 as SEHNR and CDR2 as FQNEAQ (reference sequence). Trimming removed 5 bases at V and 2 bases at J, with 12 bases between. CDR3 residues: CASSNFTVNYGYTF. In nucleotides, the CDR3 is TGTGCCAGCAGCAACTTTACAGTGAACTATGGCTACACCTTC.

The CDR3 spells CASSVGGREDRARPDGYTF. CDR3 coding DNA: TGTGCCAGCAGCGTAGGAGGAAGGGAAGACAGGGCAAGACCGGATGGCTACACCTTC. The chain has TRBV9 and TRBJ1-2; 7 bases match TRBD1. Germline V gives CDR1 SGDLS, CDR2 YYNGEE. J lost 6 bases, V lost 0 bases, and 20 bases had no gene match. The CDR3 sequence is 19 residues long.

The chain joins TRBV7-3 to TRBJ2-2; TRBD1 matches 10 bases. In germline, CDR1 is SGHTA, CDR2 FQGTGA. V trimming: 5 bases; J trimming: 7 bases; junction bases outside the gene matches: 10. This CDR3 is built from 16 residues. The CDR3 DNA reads TGTGCCAGCAGCCCCCAGACAGGGGGCTTTGTCGGGGAGCTGTTTTTT. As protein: CASSPQTGGFVGELFF.

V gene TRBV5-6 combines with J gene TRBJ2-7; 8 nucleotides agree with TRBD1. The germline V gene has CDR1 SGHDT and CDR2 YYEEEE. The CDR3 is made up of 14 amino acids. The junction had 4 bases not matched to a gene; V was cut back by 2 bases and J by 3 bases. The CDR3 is CASSFTGGSYEQYF. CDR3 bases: TGTGCCAGCAGCTTCACAGGGGGGAGCTACGAGCAGTACTTC.

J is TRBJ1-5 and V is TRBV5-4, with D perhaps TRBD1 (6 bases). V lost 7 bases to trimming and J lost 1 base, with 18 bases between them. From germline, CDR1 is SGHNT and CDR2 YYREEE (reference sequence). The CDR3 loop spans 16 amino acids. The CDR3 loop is CASGGGPQGSNQPQHF. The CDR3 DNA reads TGTGCCAGCGGGGGGGGGCCACAGGGAAGCAATCAGCCCCAGCATTTT.

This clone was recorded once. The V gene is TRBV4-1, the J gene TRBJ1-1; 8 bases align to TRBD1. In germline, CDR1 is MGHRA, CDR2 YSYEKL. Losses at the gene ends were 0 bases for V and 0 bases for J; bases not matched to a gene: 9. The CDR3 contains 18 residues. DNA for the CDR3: TGCGCCAGCAGCCAAGATGGGGGGCAGGGGGCCCTGAACACTGAAGCTTTCTTT. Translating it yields CASSQDGGQGALNTEAFF.

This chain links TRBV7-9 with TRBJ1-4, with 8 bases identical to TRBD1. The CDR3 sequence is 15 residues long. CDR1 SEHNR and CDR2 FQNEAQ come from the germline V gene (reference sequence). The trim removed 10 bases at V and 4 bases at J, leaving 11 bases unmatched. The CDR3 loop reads CATAQGAPFNEKLFF. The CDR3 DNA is TGTGCCACCGCTCAGGGGGCTCCTTTTAATGAAAAACTGTTTTTT. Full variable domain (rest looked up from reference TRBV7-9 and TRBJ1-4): DTGVSQNPRHKITKRGQNVTFRCDPISEHNRLYWYRQTLGQGPEFLTYFQNEAQLEKSRLLSDRFSAERPKGSFSTLEIQRTEQGDSAMYLCATAQGAPFNEKLFFGSGTQLSVL.

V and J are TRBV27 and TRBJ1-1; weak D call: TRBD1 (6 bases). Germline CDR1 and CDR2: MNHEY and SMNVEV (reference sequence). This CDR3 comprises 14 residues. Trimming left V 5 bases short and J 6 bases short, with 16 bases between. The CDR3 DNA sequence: TGTGCCAGCAGTCCCGTAACAGGGATCGCTGAAGCTTTCTTT. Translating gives CASSPVTGIAEAFF.

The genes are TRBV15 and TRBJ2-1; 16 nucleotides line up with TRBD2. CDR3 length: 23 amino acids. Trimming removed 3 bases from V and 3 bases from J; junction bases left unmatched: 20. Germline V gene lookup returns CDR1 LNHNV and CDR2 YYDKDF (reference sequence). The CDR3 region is CATSRRGLAGGNRSRSHYNEQFF. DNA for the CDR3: TGTGCCACCAGCAGGCGGGGACTAGCGGGGGGGAACCGTAGCCGTTCACACTACAATGAGCAGTTCTTC.

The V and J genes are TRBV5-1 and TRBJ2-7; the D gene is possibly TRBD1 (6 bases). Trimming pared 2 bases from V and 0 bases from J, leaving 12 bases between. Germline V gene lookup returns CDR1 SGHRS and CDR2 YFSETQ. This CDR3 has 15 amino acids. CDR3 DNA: TGCGCCAGCAGCTTAACAGGGACGGTCTCCTACGAGCAGTACTTC. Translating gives CASSLTGTVSYEQYF.

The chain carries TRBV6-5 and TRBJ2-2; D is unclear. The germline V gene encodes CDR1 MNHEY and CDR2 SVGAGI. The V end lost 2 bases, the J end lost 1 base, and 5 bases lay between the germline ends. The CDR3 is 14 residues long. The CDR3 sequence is CASSYLKNTGELFF. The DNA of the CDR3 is TGTGCCAGCAGTTACCTAAAGAACACCGGGGAGCTGTTTTTT.

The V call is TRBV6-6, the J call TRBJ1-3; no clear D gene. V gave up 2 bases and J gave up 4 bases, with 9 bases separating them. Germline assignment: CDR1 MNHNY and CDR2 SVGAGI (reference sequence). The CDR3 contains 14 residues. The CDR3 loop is CASSYRGNGNTIYF. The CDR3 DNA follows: TGTGCCAGCAGTTACCGGGGTAACGGAAACACCATATATTTT.

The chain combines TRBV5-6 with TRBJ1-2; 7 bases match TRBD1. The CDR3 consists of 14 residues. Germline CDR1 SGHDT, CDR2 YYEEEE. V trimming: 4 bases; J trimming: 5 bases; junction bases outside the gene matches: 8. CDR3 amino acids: CASSTGTVSYGYTF. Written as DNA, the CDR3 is TGTGCCAGCAGCACGGGGACAGTTTCTTATGGCTACACCTTC.

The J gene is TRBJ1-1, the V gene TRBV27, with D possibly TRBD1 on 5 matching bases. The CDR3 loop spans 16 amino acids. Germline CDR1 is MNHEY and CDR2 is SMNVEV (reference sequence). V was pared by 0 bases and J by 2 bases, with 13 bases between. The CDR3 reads CASSLSGPRPNTEAFF. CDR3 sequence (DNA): TGTGCCAGCAGTTTATCGGGGCCCAGGCCAAACACTGAAGCTTTCTTT.

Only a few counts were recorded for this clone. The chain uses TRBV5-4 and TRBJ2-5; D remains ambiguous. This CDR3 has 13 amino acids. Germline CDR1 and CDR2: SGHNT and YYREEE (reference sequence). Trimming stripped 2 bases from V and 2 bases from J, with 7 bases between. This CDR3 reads CASSLEEQETQYF. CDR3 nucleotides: TGTGCCAGCAGCTTAGAGGAGCAAGAGACCCAGTACTTC.

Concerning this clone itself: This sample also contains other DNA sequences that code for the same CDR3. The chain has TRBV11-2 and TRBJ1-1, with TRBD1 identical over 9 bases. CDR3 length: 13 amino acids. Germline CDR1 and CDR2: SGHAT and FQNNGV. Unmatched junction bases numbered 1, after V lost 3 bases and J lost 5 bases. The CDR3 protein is CASSLDRGTEAFF. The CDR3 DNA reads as TGTGCCAGCAGCTTGGACAGGGGAACTGAAGCTTTCTTT.